The 28 T cell receptor beta chains below were found in one sample sequenced in a study of T cell responses to AZD1222 COVID-19 vaccine. Clones were sequenced by immunoSEQ multiplex PCR, and TCRdb holds only the in-frame ones, with some missing. The data hold 100,000 or so clones, with roughly nine tenths observed a single time. Sequences were derived from peripheral blood, sampled 28 days after the second AZD1222 dose. The receptor source for this set is an adult who received the AZD1222 COVID-19 vaccine.

This clone was picked up a small number of times. The rearrangement joins TRBV19 to TRBJ1-5, with D tentatively TRBD1 (5 bases). Deletions cut 6 bases from V and 5 bases from J, with 17 bases between. Germline V lookup: CDR1 LNHDA, CDR2 SQIVND (reference sequence). The CDR3 length is 15 residues. In DNA form, the CDR3 reads TGTGCCAGTAGCAAGACAAAGACAGTTGATCAGCCCCAGCATTTT. Translated, it gives CASSKTKTVDQPQHF.

This chain connects TRBV30 to TRBJ1-6; weak D call: TRBD1 (5 bases). Trimming pared 4 bases from V and 13 bases from J, leaving 17 bases between. CDR3 length equals 13 residues. Per the germline V gene, CDR1 is GTSNPN and CDR2 is SVGIG (reference sequence). The CDR3 sequence: CAWNTGQGSPLHF. In DNA, the CDR3 is TGTGCCTGGAATACTGGTCAGGGATCGCCCCTCCACTTT.

The chain couples TRBV9 to TRBJ1-3, with no clear D. The CDR3 extends over 14 amino acids. V lost 0 bases, J lost 0 bases, and 4 bases lay in between. Germline V gene data show CDR1 as SGDLS and CDR2 as YYNGEE. In DNA, the CDR3 is TGTGCCAGCAGCGTAGGGGTCTCTGGAAACACCATATATTTT. Residues: CASSVGVSGNTIYF.

The V call is TRBV19, the J call TRBJ2-6; 7 bases agree with TRBD1. Germline CDR1 LNHDA, CDR2 SQIVND (reference sequence). CDR3 length equals 21 residues. Trimming took 3 bases from V and 0 from J; bases not matched to a gene: 17. The CDR3 loop reads CASSILSPGQSVSSGANVLTF. The CDR3 DNA follows: TGTGCCAGTAGTATTTTATCTCCGGGACAGTCTGTGAGCTCTGGGGCCAACGTCCTGACTTTC. Filled out from reference TRBV19 and TRBJ2-6, the complete variable domain reads DGGITQSPKYLFRKEGQNVTLSCEQNLNHDAMYWYRQDPGQGLRLIYYSQIVNDFQKGDIAEGYSVSREKKESFPLTVTSAQKNPTAFYLCASSILSPGQSVSSGANVLTFGAGSRLTVL.

The chain is built from TRBV4-1 and TRBJ2-3; the D gene is possibly TRBD2 (5 bases). This CDR3 is built from 16 residues. The germline CDR1 and CDR2 sequences are MGHRA and YSYEKL. V was clipped by 4 bases and J by 0 bases, with 14 bases between them. The CDR3 region has the DNA TGCGCCAGCAGCCGTCTCAGCGGTACTAGCACAGATACGCAGTATTTT. It codes for CASSRLSGTSTDTQYF.

The V gene is TRBV12-3 or TRBV12-4, the J gene TRBJ2-2; D gene uncertain. The CDR3 extends over 13 amino acids. Trimming left V 2 bases short and J 2 bases short, with 3 bases between. CDR3 coding DNA: TGTGCCAGCAGTTTATCAAACACCGGGGAGCTGTTTTTT. Protein product: CASSLSNTGELFF.

In DNA form, the CDR3 reads TGTGCCAGCAGCAACCCGGACAGGGTGTGGACTGAAGCTTTCTTT. It yields the protein CASSNPDRVWTEAFF. The gene calls are TRBV5-4 and TRBJ1-1; TRBD1 agrees at 8 bases. The CDR3 covers 15 residues. The V gene end was trimmed by 4 bases and the J gene end by 5 bases; junction bases not matched to a gene: 10. CDR1 is SGHNT and CDR2 is YYREEE in the germline V gene (reference sequence).

The V gene is TRBV5-6, the J gene TRBJ2-1, with TRBD2 matching 12 bases. Germline loops: CDR1 SGHDT, CDR2 YYEEEE. Trimming cost V 3 bases and J 9 bases; bases outside gene matches: 10. CDR3 length: 16 amino acids. CDR3 loop: CASSSITSGRSGEQFF. The DNA for the CDR3 is TGTGCCAGCAGCTCGATCACTAGCGGGAGGTCTGGTGAGCAGTTCTTC.

The rearrangement links TRBV18 to TRBJ2-3; 11 nucleotides match TRBD2. CDR1 and CDR2 (germline): KGHSH, LQKENI. The V segment lost 3 bases and the J segment 3 bases; nucleotides outside the gene matches: 2. The CDR3 covers 15 residues. The CDR3 coding sequence is TGTGCCAGCTCACCCGGGACTAGCGGTACAGATACGCAGTATTTT. Its translation is CASSPGTSGTDTQYF.

V and J are TRBV29-1 and TRBJ1-4; D is unclear. The germline gives CDR1 SQVTM, CDR2 ANQGSEA. Trimming removed 5 bases from V and 0 bases from J, with 7 bases in between. This CDR3 is built from 13 residues. The CDR3 DNA is TGCAGCGTTCGACGAACAACTAATGAAAAACTGTTTTTT. Translating gives CSVRRTTNEKLFF.

The DNA for the CDR3 is TGTGCCAGCTCCGGGTCGGGCAATCAGCCCCAGCATTTT. As protein: CASSGSGNQPQHF. The chain has TRBV6-5 and TRBJ1-5; D gene unclear. The CDR3 totals 13 residues. With 8 bases removed from V and 2 bases from J, the gap between germline ends came to 10 bases. The germline V gene has CDR1 MNHEY and CDR2 SVGAGI.

The rearrangement joins TRBV9 to TRBJ2-6; no firm D call. The V end was cut by 3 bases, the J end by 1 base, with 11 bases between. The germline V gene encodes CDR1 SGDLS and CDR2 YYNGEE. The CDR3 has 16 residues. The CDR3 DNA reads TGTGCCAGCAGCGGAAATCTACCTTCTGGGGCCAACGTCCTGACTTTC. Translated, it gives CASSGNLPSGANVLTF.

This chain uses TRBV18 with TRBJ1-5, with D possibly being TRBD1 (5 bases). Germline CDR1 and CDR2: KGHSH and LQKENI. The CDR3 is 17 amino acids. V was trimmed by 2 bases and J by 4 bases, leaving 18 bases between them. As DNA, the CDR3 is TGTGCCAGCTCACCAGGAGAGGGACCCTTTCGGAATCAGCCCCAGCATTTT. Protein sequence: CASSPGEGPFRNQPQHF.

V is TRBV5-1 and J is TRBJ2-1; the D gene is possibly TRBD2 (5 bases). Germline V gene lookup returns CDR1 SGHRS and CDR2 YFSETQ. CDR3 size: 11 residues. V was shortened by 5 bases and J by 7 bases, with 7 bases between the two germline ends. CDR3 sequence: CASREVNEQFF. DNA of the CDR3: TGCGCCAGCAGGGAGGTGAATGAGCAGTTCTTC.

The chain recombines TRBV11-2 with TRBJ1-1; D is perhaps TRBD1 (5 bases). The CDR3 contains 18 residues. Germline V gives CDR1 SGHAT, CDR2 FQNNGV. Trimming shortened V by 5 bases and J by 2 bases, and 24 bases separated the two germline ends. CDR3 loop: CASSPKWGMYRNNTEAFF. The CDR3 bases are TGTGCCAGCAGCCCGAAGTGGGGGATGTACAGGAATAACACTGAAGCTTTCTTT.

J is TRBJ2-1 and V is TRBV29-1; 12 bases line up with TRBD2. V dropped 3 bases and J dropped 0; count of bases not matched to a gene: 3. Germline V gene data show CDR1 as SQVTM and CDR2 as ANQGSEA. The CDR3 is 16 amino acids. The CDR3 DNA follows: TGCAGCGTTGAGCTAGCGGGGGGGAGCTCCTACAATGAGCAGTTCTTC. Its translation is CSVELAGGSSYNEQFF.

The chain carries TRBV14 and TRBJ2-2, with no clear D. Germline CDR1 SGHDN, CDR2 FVKESK. This CDR3 region has 12 residues. V shed 4 bases and J shed 5 bases, with 5 bases lying between them. The CDR3 coding sequence is TGTGCCAGCAGCCTGCTGACCGGGGAGCTGTTTTTT. It specifies CASSLLTGELFF.

V and J are TRBV5-5 and TRBJ1-1; TRBD1 aligns across 7 bases. The V gene's germline CDR1 is SGHKS and CDR2 YYEKEE (reference sequence). V trimming: 4 bases; J trimming: 0 bases; junction bases outside the gene matches: 6. The CDR3 runs to 15 residues. The CDR3 coding sequence is TGTGCCAGCAGCCCGACAGGGTACATGAACACTGAAGCTTTCTTT. Translated: CASSPTGYMNTEAFF.

The CDR3 DNA reads TGTGCCAGCACCACTCTGACGGCGGGGACTAACTATGGCTACACCTTC. Translating it yields CASTTLTAGTNYGYTF. The rearrangement links TRBV27 to TRBJ1-2; D is unclear. The germline V gene has CDR1 MNHEY and CDR2 SMNVEV (reference sequence). The V end was cut by 7 bases, the J end by 0 bases, with 18 bases between. The CDR3 spans 16 residues.

The chain uses TRBV28 and TRBJ1-3; 7 bases are shared with TRBD1. The CDR3 is 18 amino acids. Per the germline V gene, CDR1 is MDHEN and CDR2 is SYDVKM. J was trimmed by 1 base and V by 1 base; bases with no gene match: 10. The CDR3 DNA is TGTGCCAGCAGTTTATATCCCCCAGGGGGTGGGTCTGGAAACACCATATATTTT. Protein product: CASSLYPPGGGSGNTIYF.

The chain couples TRBV4-2 to TRBJ2-3; no clear D. Germline loops: CDR1 LGHNA, CDR2 YNFKEQ. Trimming left V 1 base short and J 8 bases short, with 7 bases between. CDR3 length equals 12 residues. The CDR3 nucleotides are TGTGCCAGCAGCCAAGGGTCTACTACGCAGTATTTT. Translating gives CASSQGSTTQYF.

This chain connects TRBV14 to TRBJ2-1; D gene uncertain. The CDR3 covers 11 residues. CDR1 and CDR2 from the germline V gene are SGHDN and FVKESK. The V gene lost 2 bases and the J gene lost 9 bases, with 5 bases spanning the gap. The CDR3 sequence: CASSQLLEQFF. DNA of the CDR3: TGTGCCAGCAGCCAACTTCTTGAGCAGTTCTTC.

The chain has TRBV7-2 and TRBJ2-4, with D maybe TRBD2 (5 bases). This CDR3 has 16 residues. V lost 0 bases and J lost 2, with 11 bases in between. The germline CDR1 and CDR2 sequences are SGHTA and FQGNSA. CDR3 in DNA: TGTGCCAGCAGCTTAGCGGGAGCTGGGTCCAAAAACATTCAGTACTTC. Amino acid sequence: CASSLAGAGSKNIQYF.

On this clone itself: At one end the junction does not follow the germline gene, possibly because of a read error. This chain joins TRBV30 and TRBJ1-5, with a tentative D call TRBD1 (6 bases). The CDR3 is 15 amino acids. The V gene's germline CDR1 is GTSNPN and CDR2 SVGIG (reference sequence). As DNA, the CDR3 is TGTGCCGGAAGGACAGCCAGTTATAGCAATCAGCCCCGGCATTTT. This translates into CAGRTASYSNQPRHF.

This chain uses TRBV29-1 with TRBJ1-4; D is unresolved. V dropped 1 base and J dropped 7 bases, with 10 bases sitting between them. The germline V gene has CDR1 SQVTM and CDR2 ANQGSEA. The CDR3 is 13 residues long. CDR3 residues: CSVEAAGTEKLFF. The CDR3 DNA is TGCAGCGTTGAAGCCGCAGGAACTGAAAAACTGTTTTTT.

This rearrangement joins TRBV7-6 to TRBJ2-7, with TRBD2 matching 14 bases. Per germline, CDR1 SGHVS and CDR2 FNYEAQ. V trimming: 4 bases; J trimming: 3 bases; junction bases outside the gene matches: 5. CDR3 length: 16 amino acids. The CDR3 nucleotides read TGTGCCAGCAGCTCCGGACTAGCGGGAGGCCTCTACGAGCAGTACTTC. This codes for CASSSGLAGGLYEQYF.

The gene calls are TRBV5-4 and TRBJ1-3; D may be TRBD1 (5 bases). The germline CDR1 and CDR2 sequences are SGHNT and YYREEE (reference sequence). The CDR3 spans 14 residues. Trimming left V 3 bases short and J 3 bases short, with 10 bases between. This CDR3 is CASSSVGGGNTIYF. CDR3 DNA: TGTGCCAGCAGCTCGGTGGGGGGTGGAAACACCATATATTTT.

The chain recombines TRBV24-1 with TRBJ2-1; D uncertain. V lost 1 base, J lost 0 bases, and 9 bases lay in between. Germline V gene lookup returns CDR1 KGHDR and CDR2 SFDVKD. The CDR3 runs 16 residues. CDR3 amino acids: CATSDLEESSYNEQFF. As DNA, the CDR3 is TGTGCCACCAGTGATTTAGAGGAAAGCTCCTACAATGAGCAGTTCTTC.